This entry lists 19 T cell receptor beta chains sequenced from one sample in a study of cytomegalovirus exposure and HLA in healthy donors. Both 60 Vbeta primers and 13 Jbeta primers went into the PCR. Generated by immunoSEQ multiplex PCR, the TCRdb table keeps only in-frame clones and is missing some. The data contain about 130,000 clones, roughly 66% of them singletons. The sample was PBMCs. Receptors originate from a man in his fifties or sixties in good health and CMV-seropositive.

The V call is TRBV28, the J call TRBJ1-4, with a weak D call TRBD1 (5 bases). Trimming left V 4 bases short and J 17 bases short, with 14 bases between. Germline CDR1 reads MDHEN; CDR2 reads SYDVKM. The CDR3 spans 11 residues. CDR3 residues: CASSSGVRTFF. The CDR3 DNA reads as TGTGCCAGCAGTTCGGGGGTTAGGACTTTTTTT.

The V call is TRBV18, the J call TRBJ1-5, with D maybe TRBD1 (5 bases). With 2 bases removed from V and 10 bases from J, the gap between germline ends came to 12 bases. Per germline, CDR1 KGHSH and CDR2 LQKENI. CDR3 length equals 13 residues. This chain's CDR3 is CASSPRRDGPQHF. As DNA, the CDR3 is TGTGCCAGCTCACCAAGGCGGGACGGCCCCCAGCATTTT. The full variable domain, rest sourced from reference TRBV18 and TRBJ1-5, is NAGVMQNPRHLVRRRGQEARLRCSPMKGHSHVYWYRQLPEEGLKFMVYLQKENIIDESGMPKERFSAEFPKEGPSILRIQQVVRGDSAAYFCASSPRRDGPQHFGDGTRLSIL.

V usage is TRBV6-5 and J usage is TRBJ1-2; a possible D gene is TRBD1 (6 bases). Germline V gene data show CDR1 as MNHEY and CDR2 as SVGAGI. Deletions cut 2 bases from V and 4 bases from J, with 14 bases between. The CDR3 runs 15 residues. For the CDR3, the DNA is TGTGCCAGCAGTTACCACTCCGGGACACTCTATGGCTACACCTTC. This codes for CASSYHSGTLYGYTF.

The chain employs TRBV7-8 and TRBJ2-7; D is perhaps TRBD2 (6 bases). This CDR3 comprises 14 residues. Per germline, CDR1 SGHVS and CDR2 FQNEAQ. Trimming left V 2 bases short and J 4 bases short, with 12 bases between. CDR3 DNA sequence: TGTGCCAGCAGCTTAACCGGGGCGGGGTACGAGCAGTACTTC. This sequence encodes CASSLTGAGYEQYF. Full variable domain (rest looked up from reference TRBV7-8 and TRBJ2-7): GAGVSQSPRYKVAKRGQDVALRCDPISGHVSLFWYQQALGQGPEFLTYFQNEAQLDKSGLPSDRFFAERPEGSVSTLKIQRTQQEDSAVYLCASSLTGAGYEQYFGPGTRLTVT.

The chain has TRBV5-6 and TRBJ1-1; D gene ambiguous. CDR1 SGHDT and CDR2 YYEEEE come from the germline V gene. V lost 2 bases, J lost 3 bases, and 11 bases lay in between. The CDR3 runs to 14 residues. The CDR3 coding sequence is TGTGCCAGCAGCTTAAGACCCGGGGACACTGAAGCTTTCTTT. Protein product: CASSLRPGDTEAFF.

This clone appeared a few times. This CDR3 reads CASSLALAGTLQETQYF. In DNA form, the CDR3 reads TGCGCCAGCAGCTTGGCACTAGCGGGGACACTGCAAGAGACCCAGTACTTC. The chain is built from TRBV5-1 and TRBJ2-5, with TRBD2 matching 10 bases. This CDR3 spans 17 amino acids. J lost 2 bases, V lost 0 bases, and 7 bases had no gene match. In germline, CDR1 is SGHRS, CDR2 YFSETQ. The entire variable domain, with the rest obtained from reference TRBV5-1 and TRBJ2-5, is as follows: KAGVTQTPRYLIKTRGQQVTLSCSPISGHRSVSWYQQTPGQGLQFLFEYFSETQRNKGNFPGRFSGRQFSNSRSEMNVSTLELGDSALYLCASSLALAGTLQETQYFGPGTRLLVL.

The chain combines TRBV2 with TRBJ2-7; 7 positions match TRBD1. CDR1 is SNHLY, CDR2 FYNNEI, per germline. Germline trimming cut 6 bases from V and 2 bases from J; bases unmatched to any gene: 7. There are 14 residues in the CDR3. This CDR3 is CASSPPGQTYEQYF. The CDR3 nucleotides are TGTGCCAGCAGCCCTCCGGGACAGACCTACGAGCAGTACTTC.

This sequence joins TRBV19 and TRBJ1-5; D uncertain. V lost 8 bases to trimming and J lost 6 bases, with 20 bases between them. The CDR3 sequence is 15 residues long. Germline V gene data show CDR1 as LNHDA and CDR2 as SQIVND (reference sequence). CDR3 sequence (DNA): TGTGCCAGTCGGGAATGGGTAGGTGTCAGTCAGCCCCAGCATTTT. Amino acid sequence: CASREWVGVSQPQHF.

The chain carries TRBV10-3 and TRBJ2-4; maybe TRBD1 (5 bases). This CDR3 has 16 amino acids. Germline CDR1 ENHRY, CDR2 SYGVKD. Trimming cost V 4 bases and J 0 bases, with 13 bases left between them. The chain's CDR3 is CAISAGLERAKNIQYF. The CDR3 DNA reads TGTGCCATCAGTGCAGGGCTAGAAAGAGCCAAAAACATTCAGTACTTC.

The rearrangement links TRBV5-6 to TRBJ2-3; TRBD1 agrees at 8 bases. Germline-derived CDR1 and CDR2 are SGHDT and YYEEEE. The V segment lost 4 bases and the J segment 1 base; nucleotides outside the gene matches: 5. The CDR3 sequence is 15 residues long. The CDR3 region is CASSPTTGGTDTQYF. The CDR3 coding sequence is TGTGCCAGCAGCCCCACGACAGGGGGCACAGATACGCAGTATTTT.

This chain links TRBV30 with TRBJ1-5, with D uncertain. V was clipped by 0 bases and J by 9 bases, with 12 bases between them. This CDR3 has 13 amino acids. Germline assignment: CDR1 GTSNPN and CDR2 SVGIG (reference sequence). The CDR3 DNA sequence: TGTGCCTGGAGTGTACTAGAGGCCGGGCCCCAGCATTTT. Encoded protein: CAWSVLEAGPQHF.

The chain recombines TRBV11-2 with TRBJ2-5, with D perhaps TRBD1 (5 bases). There are 13 residues in the CDR3. V lost 8 bases to trimming and J lost 0 bases, with 10 bases between them. Germline assignment: CDR1 SGHAT and CDR2 FQNNGV. The DNA of the CDR3 is TGTGCCAGCGCTAAGGGGAACCAAGAGACCCAGTACTTC. Translated: CASAKGNQETQYF.

This chain links TRBV7-2 with TRBJ1-2; tentative D call: TRBD1 (5 bases). The ends were cut back, 1 base at V and 5 bases at J, with 5 bases in the middle. This CDR3 has 12 amino acids. Germline values: CDR1 SGHTA, CDR2 FQGNSA. The CDR3 loop is CASSLEGYGYTF. In DNA form, the CDR3 reads TGTGCCAGCAGCTTAGAGGGGTATGGCTACACCTTC.

This clone occurred a few times. J is TRBJ2-7 and V is TRBV9, with a tentative D call TRBD2 (7 bases). The V end lost 0 bases, the J end lost 5 bases, and 15 bases lay between the germline ends. The CDR3 extends over 15 amino acids. CDR1 SGDLS and CDR2 YYNGEE come from the germline V gene. CDR3 sequence (DNA): TGTGCCAGCAGCGTAGCTGGAGGGAGGGGGGACGAGCAGTACTTC. Its protein product is CASSVAGGRGDEQYF.

The chain couples TRBV2 to TRBJ2-3, with D perhaps TRBD2 (5 bases). V was shortened by 6 bases and J by 4 bases, with 11 bases between the two germline ends. From germline, CDR1 is SNHLY and CDR2 FYNNEI. The CDR3 is made up of 13 amino acids. The chain's CDR3 is CASRARAADTQYF. As DNA, the CDR3 is TGTGCCAGCAGGGCAAGAGCGGCAGATACGCAGTATTTT.

This chain uses TRBV5-1 with TRBJ2-2, with a possible D match to TRBD1 (6 bases). Germline loops: CDR1 SGHRS, CDR2 YFSETQ. The CDR3 consists of 15 residues. V was trimmed by 6 bases and J by 3 bases, leaving 15 bases between them. CDR3 region: CASTEQGPDTGELFF. The CDR3 DNA reads TGCGCCAGCACCGAACAGGGTCCGGACACCGGGGAGCTGTTTTTT.

V is TRBV7-6 and J is TRBJ2-1; D is possibly TRBD2 (6 bases). V was shortened by 1 base and J by 3 bases, with 10 bases between the two germline ends. Germline loops: CDR1 SGHVS, CDR2 FNYEAQ. This CDR3 comprises 15 residues. The CDR3 region has the DNA TGTGCCAGCAGCTTAGATCCGGGGGACTACAATGAGCAGTTCTTC. The encoded protein is CASSLDPGDYNEQFF.

CDR3 nucleotide sequence: TGCGCCAGCAGCTTACAGGTCAGGAATACCGGGGAGACCCAGTACTTC. Protein product: CASSLQVRNTGETQYF. The chain links TRBV5-1 to TRBJ2-5; TRBD1 is a possible D gene (5 bases). The CDR3 is 16 amino acids. The V end lost 2 bases, the J end lost 5 bases, and 19 bases lay between the germline ends. Looked up from germline, CDR1 is SGHRS and CDR2 is YFSETQ.

The sample holds many counts of this clone. J is TRBJ1-3 and V is TRBV6-5; no reliable D call. Germline lookup yields CDR1 MNHEY and CDR2 SVGAGI. Trimming shortened V by 0 bases and J by 4 bases, and 10 bases separated the two germline ends. There are 15 residues in the CDR3. The CDR3: CASSYSEGSGNTIYF. Written as DNA, the CDR3 is TGTGCCAGCAGTTACTCAGAGGGCTCGGGAAACACCATATATTTT.